This entry is about one TCR beta chain. The table lists this clonotype with many counts. Its antigen specificity is not known. Base qualities were left out, and no much larger clone turns up one base away. Unsorted PBMC libraries were generated from 2 million PBMCs stored in RNAlater at -80 °C until RNA extraction. The multiple sclerosis patients were enrolled in a US clinical protocol that used magnetic resonance imaging to evaluate disease progression. Peripheral blood was subjected to Ficoll-Hypaque density gradient centrifugation to isolate PBMCs, which were then cryopreserved in liquid nitrogen. The germline V gene (reference sequence) yields SEHNR for CDR1 and FQNEAQ for CDR2. V loses 2 bases of germline sequence and J loses 4 bases, and the interval between the two ends is 6 bases. The CDR3 contains 12 residues, cysteine and phenylalanine counted. The only DNA kept is the CDR3, 36 bases in frame from the first base.

This sample stems from a study of neurological immune-mediated disorders (dated 2019 in TCRdb). General notes on the study: Among the approximately 34 multiple sclerosis patients, relapsing-remitting MS accounted for some 30 and secondary progressive MS accounted for 3. The approximately 100 TCR-beta libraries included longitudinal samples, technical triplicates and paired sorted CD4+ and CD8+ T-cell subsets alongside PBMC samples. Of the roughly 70 subjects in the cohort, approximately 15 were HAM/TSP patients, approximately 34 were multiple sclerosis patients, and some 20 were healthy controls. The study compared peripheral blood TCR-beta repertoires of HTLV-I-associated myelopathy (HAM/TSP) patients, multiple sclerosis patients and healthy controls using UMI-based sequencing. The full study reports these points: Expanded clones from different subjects shared no identical CDR3 amino acid sequences, which suggests that TCR-beta repertoires were private in all groups. The highest TCR clonal expansion was observed in HAM/TSP patients, whereas the lowest was observed in MS patients, even when compared with healthy controls. Repertoires from 18 of 34 MS patients were grouped by phylogenetic analysis into a cluster of related CDR3 sequences, suggesting a possible repertoire-level signature. No association of the MS cluster with clinical or MRI features was observed, and the need for larger cohorts was stated by the authors.

cDNA was synthesized by template-switch 5'RACE using a primer carrying a 10-nucleotide random unique molecular identifier by which each TCR transcript was tagged. Each sequencing run produced over 160 million TCR-beta sequences covering 15-18 subjects. The RNeasy kit was used for extraction of total RNA. The KAPA Real-time Library Amplification kit was used to amplify TCR-beta VDJ regions with primers targeting the TCR constant region and the 5'RACE anchor. Sample indexes and Illumina adaptors were added in a first PCR, after which library yield was increased in a second PCR. After purification with Ampure beads, the TCR product of roughly 650 bp was size-selected on a 2% E-gel SizeSelection system. Library quality was checked on a Bioanalyzer, concentration was measured with Qubit, and libraries were quantified with the Kapa Library Quantification kit before pooling. Libraries were sequenced paired-end 2 x 150 bp on an Illumina HiSeq 2500. To increase sequence diversity, 25-30% phiX was spiked into each library pool. The authors processed their data as follows. The UMI-based MiGEC pipeline processed quality-filtered reads and removed over 80% of raw TCR sequences during error correction. VDJ genes were aligned to IMGT germline references, and each clonotype was defined by a unique CDR3 amino acid sequence together with V-J genes. VDJtools evaluated clonal expansion, Shannon diversity and CDR3 relatedness (CalcPairwiseDistances, ClusterSamples); CLCbio workbench built phylogenetic trees. A clone was classed as expanded if it had 8 or more unique UMIs, a cutoff based on coefficient-of-variation modelling across technical triplicates. TCRdb reprocessed the public reads (quality trimming at Q25 with fastp, clone calling with MiXCR) and kept in-frame beta chains. Identical CDR3 protein sequences are pooled into one entry, listed with their most common genes and DNA. TCRdb, not the original authors, processed these V and J calls. This sample is represented by over 35,000 distinct CDR3 sequences; roughly 2.5% of them were singletons. The leading ten clones occupy 2% to 2.5% of the sample.

This receptor was obtained from a man aged 50-60 years with multiple sclerosis. Sequencing was carried out using PBMCs. The rearranged segments are TRBV7-9 and TRBJ2-7; TRBD2 might be the D gene, on 5 matching bases. At the DNA level, the sequence is TGTGCCAGCAGCTTAAGAGGGTACGAGCAGTACTTC. Its translation reads: CASSLRGYEQYF.